The clone carrying this T cell receptor (beta chain) occurred once. As yet, its antigen is unknown. Each donor's status was that of a healthy bone marrow donor. The record originates from a study of cytomegalovirus exposure and HLA in healthy donors. The overall study: An early release of data contained 75 million to 100 million unique TCRs, which came from HLA-typed donors.

The PCR ran on 60 Vbeta and 13 Jbeta primers. Repertoires were generated with immunoSEQ multiplex PCR, while TCRdb's copy carries only in-frame clones and drops some. Among 100,000 to 140,000 clones, over 75% were seen once, and the ten largest hold around 2%. Study-wide findings and caveats: Analyses of presence/absence relied on an assumption of roughly uniform sequencing depth across donors. Certain indistinguishable V segments, among them TRBV6-2 and TRBV6-3, were excluded.

The trim removed 2 bases at V and 1 base at J, leaving 5 bases unmatched. Germline CDR1 and CDR2: MNHEY and SVGAGI. The CDR3 runs to 15 residues. The source is a man aged 30 to 39 in good health and CMV-seronegative. The rearrangement uses TRBV6-5 and TRBJ2-7, with 7 bases matching TRBD2. Sequenced sample: PBMCs. The CDR3 here is CASSYGGLQSYEQYF. The CDR3 bases are TGTGCCAGCAGTTACGGGGGACTACAATCCTACGAGCAGTACTTC.